The entry below gives a single T cell receptor (beta chain) sequence along with its context. Its specificity is unknown. Germline assignment: CDR1 SQVTM and CDR2 ANQGSEA. This CDR3 has 14 amino acids. Generation of TCR beta cDNA was performed by 5'RACE template switching incorporating UMIs. One entry per CDR3 protein, without DNA, is what TCRdb gives after re-calling the 5' RACE reads. Its clone listing holds over 200,000 distinct CDR3 sequences. This record belongs to a study of T cells expressing NK-cell markers. Study overall: In the group of eight sequenced donors, seven were HCMV-seropositive and one was seronegative.

Study results and limitations: Questions lingered over whether expanded NKG2C+ T cell clones were HCMV-specific. Dominant NKG2C+ clonotypes made up about 1.0-7.5% of CD8+ T cells in roughly 6 donors.

This TCR came from a young man in good health. This chain joins TRBV29-1 and TRBJ2-2; TCRdb indicates TRBD1, and absent DNA this call remains unverified. The sample taken for sequencing was blood T cells: a sorted CD56 or NKG2C T cell subset, CD4+ or CD8+ T cells, or bulk PBMC T cells (not recorded which). CDR3: CSVEVGVVNGELFF.